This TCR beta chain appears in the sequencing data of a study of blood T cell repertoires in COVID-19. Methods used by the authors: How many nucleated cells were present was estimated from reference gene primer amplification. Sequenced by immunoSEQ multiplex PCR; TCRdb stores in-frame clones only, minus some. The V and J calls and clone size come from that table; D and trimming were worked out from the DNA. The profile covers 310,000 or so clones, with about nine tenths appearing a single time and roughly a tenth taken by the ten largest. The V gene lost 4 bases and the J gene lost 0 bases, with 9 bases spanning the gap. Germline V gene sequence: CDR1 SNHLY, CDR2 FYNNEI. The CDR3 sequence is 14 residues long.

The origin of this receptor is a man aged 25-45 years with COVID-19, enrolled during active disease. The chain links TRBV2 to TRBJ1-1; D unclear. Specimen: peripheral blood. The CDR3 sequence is CASSVAQMNTEAFF. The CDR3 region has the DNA TGTGCCAGCAGTGTGGCACAGATGAACACTGAAGCTTTCTTT. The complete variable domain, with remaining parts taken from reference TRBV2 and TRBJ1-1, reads EPEVTQTPSHQVTQMGQEVILRCVPISNHLYFYWYRQILGQKVEFLVSFYNNEISEKSEIFDDQFSVERPDGSNFTLKIRSTKLEDSAMYFCASSVAQMNTEAFFGQGTRLTVV.